The rows below give T cell receptor beta chains drawn from one sample of a study of blood T cell repertoires in COVID-19. Repertoires were generated with immunoSEQ multiplex PCR, while TCRdb's copy carries only in-frame clones and drops some. The data contain 450,000 to 600,000 clones, around 90% of them singletons. Sequencing was done on a sample of PBMCs or T cells enriched from blood (not recorded which). The receptors shown here come from a woman aged 18 to 35 who had recovered from COVID-19. CDR3s leave out the opening cysteine and the closing phenylalanine or tryptophan.

v_call cdr3_aa
TRBV29-1 SVATGGNQPQH
TRBV5-1 ASSLGQNYGYT
TRBV2 ASSGMTGRYEQY
TRBV6-6 ASRSRDRGQETQY
TRBV21-1 ASSELSSYNSPLH
TRBV12-5 ASGLPRTGTDTQY
TRBV6-5 ASSYSGGLNTGELF
TRBV5-1 ASSLGGRNYEQY
TRBV5-1 ASSFSLFTGSTNEKLF
TRBV3-1/TRBV3-2 ASSQGEEDTQY
TRBV7-9 ASSLATGNMGEKLF
TRBV28 ASNGQGDLSYNSPLH
TRBV4-1 ASSQPPSGTHSPLH
TRBV6-6 ASSYGGENTEAF
TRBV3-1/TRBV3-2 ASSLPQLSGNTIY
TRBV5-6 ASSYPAGSGPSGPETQY
TRBV11-2 ASSRNLGDNEQF
TRBV11-3 ASSSGTAHNEQF
TRBV19 ASTDPPRGTQY
TRBV18 ASSRGGDRPHYEQY
TRBV6-6 ASTPGASYGYT
TRBV2 ASSEPTLSTDTQY
TRBV27 ASSPQGVSSYEQY
TRBV5-1 ASSLTAGQGANT
TRBV7-6 ASSPMGLAGLNEQF
TRBV4-2 ASSRGADGYT
TRBV5-4 ASSLGLAGGETQY
TRBV4-1 ASSRGGFQETQY
TRBV4-1 ASSQTSGTGGLGQY
TRBV7-7 ASSLGAALSSYEQY
TRBV2 ATLNRSEQF
TRBV6-1 ASSEGTGGYGYT
TRBV5-1 ASSPGDSSYEQY
TRBV30 AWTGGRETQY
TRBV19 ASSNQAPGNTGELF
TRBV5-1 ASTHLTGEGAGYT
TRBV5-1 ASSLAGQGNTGELF
TRBV21-1 ASTIWGYSNQPQH
TRBV21-1 ANQRGFPNEQF
TRBV5-1 ASSLVGTGDEKLF
TRBV7-8 ASTPGTDQETQY
TRBV24-1 ATSDVLGNTIY
TRBV2 ASSSGTGRDSPLH
TRBV7-2 ASSFLLQGGYT
TRBV19 ASSPDTSSYNEQF
TRBV6-5 ARVLTGGCAF
TRBV12-5 ASGFRTVNTEAF
TRBV11-2 ASSLGGQGYGYT
TRBV19 ASSLQGPGELF
TRBV28 ASSRGGASREQF
TRBV10-3 AISLQGNQPQH
TRBV29-1 SVEISRADTQY
TRBV5-1 ASSRDYTTYEQY
TRBV5-1 ASSLGEGLGGTEAF
TRBV6-6 ASRPYTDSGNTIY
TRBV27 ASSLYVRGSSSYNSPLH
TRBV28 ALAGVYNEQF
TRBV3-1/TRBV3-2 ASSPRLTAAETQY
TRBV27 ASSPRGGTEAF
TRBV7-9 ASSLVDNLDTIY